This T cell receptor (beta chain) emerged from a study of blood T cell repertoires in COVID-19. Generated by immunoSEQ multiplex PCR, the TCRdb table keeps only in-frame clones and is missing some. The repertoire has 300,000 to 400,000 clones, 90% to 95% of them found once; the top ten carry roughly 3%. This clone has more than one count but fewer than ten. J was trimmed by 6 bases and V by 4 bases; bases with no gene match: 6. Germline V CDR1 and CDR2: SGHTA, FQGNSA. The CDR3 extends over 16 amino acids. The V and J genes are TRBV7-2 and TRBJ2-2; TRBD1 agrees at 12 bases. The sequence was collected from a woman younger than 30 who had recovered from COVID-19. The specimen was peripheral blood. The CDR3 DNA reads as TGTGCCAGCAGCTCCGGGACAGGGGGCGCCCCCGGGGAGCTGTTTTTT. It specifies CASSSGTGGAPGELFF.